The 24 T cell receptor beta chains presented below share a single source sample, sequenced in a study of CD8 T cells in ankylosing spondylitis. TCRdb independently ran MiXCR on the 5' RACE reads; one entry per CDR3 protein. The table shows around 120,000 distinct CDR3 sequences, with roughly an eighth occurring only once. Material: blood, either unsorted or a sorted T cell fraction (not recorded which). These receptors came from a female donor with ankylosing spondylitis or in good health (not recorded which).

In its sample, this clonotype was seen a few times. This chain uses TRBV5-1 with TRBJ2-7; no firm D call. The CDR3 has 13 amino acids. Germline loops: CDR1 SGHRS, CDR2 YFSETQ. The germline V and J ends were trimmed by 5 bases and 0 bases, with 9 bases remaining between them. The CDR3 DNA follows: TGCGCCAGCAGGATCTCCGGCTCCTACGAGCAGTACTTC. Translation: CASRISGSYEQYF.

This clonotype was recorded many times. The chain uses TRBV20-1 and TRBJ2-1, with TRBD2 matching over 12 bases. The CDR3 loop spans 14 amino acids. The germline V gene encodes CDR1 DFQATT and CDR2 SNEGSKA (reference sequence). The V gene end was trimmed by 5 bases and the J gene end by 6 bases; junction bases not matched to a gene: 5. As DNA, the CDR3 is TGCAGTGCTCCGACTAGCGGGAGACTCAATGAGCAGTTCTTC. The encoded protein is CSAPTSGRLNEQFF.

CDR3: CASSLGQISGNTIYF. The DNA for the CDR3 is TGCGCCAGCAGCTTGGGGCAGATCTCTGGAAACACCATATATTTT. This chain joins TRBV5-1 and TRBJ1-3; D remains ambiguous. Germline V gene data show CDR1 as SGHRS and CDR2 as YFSETQ. CDR3 length: 15 residues. V lost 0 bases, J lost 0 bases, and 7 bases lay in between.

This clonotype was counted at least ten times. J is TRBJ1-4 and V is TRBV29-1, with TRBD1 identical over 7 bases. This CDR3 contains 12 residues. Unmatched junction bases numbered 1, after V lost 7 bases and J lost 2 bases. Germline CDR1 SQVTM, CDR2 ANQGSEA. This CDR3 is CSGGQTNEKLFF. The CDR3 DNA reads TGCAGCGGGGGACAGACTAATGAAAAACTGTTTTTT.

The chain carries TRBV14 and TRBJ1-4, with D possibly being TRBD1 (5 bases). CDR1 and CDR2 from the germline V gene are SGHDN and FVKESK. The V gene lost 1 base and the J gene lost 5 bases, with 8 bases spanning the gap. This CDR3 contains 14 residues. In nucleotides, the CDR3 is TGTGCCAGCAGCCAAGTAGCAGGGAATGAAAAACTGTTTTTT. It specifies CASSQVAGNEKLFF.

About this clonotype: A much larger clone differs from this one at a single base, so this may be a read error. The V gene is TRBV7-3, the J gene TRBJ2-2; maybe TRBD1 (6 bases). From germline, CDR1 is SGHTA and CDR2 FQGTGA. V was trimmed by 1 base and J by 0 bases, leaving 9 bases between them. The length of the CDR3 is 16 residues. The chain's CDR3 is CASSLSTGTNTGELFF. The CDR3 coding sequence is TGTGCCAGCAGCTTAAGTACAGGGACGAACACCGGGGAGCTGTTTTTT.

This CDR3 is CSVVLAGRNGYTF. In DNA form, the CDR3 reads TGCAGCGTTGTATTGGCAGGGCGAAACGGCTACACCTTC. This sequence joins TRBV29-1 and TRBJ1-2, with a possible D match to TRBD1 (5 bases). CDR3 length equals 13 residues. Germline-derived CDR1 and CDR2 are SQVTM and ANQGSEA. V was pared by 4 bases and J by 8 bases, with 17 bases between.

This clonotype was counted only a few times. This chain links TRBV11-2 with TRBJ2-7; D gene unclear. The CDR3 spans 14 residues. From germline, CDR1 is SGHAT and CDR2 FQNNGV. V was shortened by 1 base and J by 1 base, with 8 bases between the two germline ends. For the CDR3, the DNA is TGTGCCAGCAGCTTAGGCAGCAGATCCTACGAGCAGTACTTC. The encoded protein is CASSLGSRSYEQYF.

This clonotype was seen a handful of times. The rearrangement joins TRBV28 to TRBJ2-3; TRBD2 matches 10 bases. This CDR3 has 15 residues. Germline lookup yields CDR1 MDHEN and CDR2 SYDVKM. V was pared by 5 bases and J by 3 bases, with 5 bases of the junction left unmatched. CDR3 amino acids: CASSTSGATTDTQYF. DNA of the CDR3: TGTGCCAGCAGTACTAGCGGGGCGACGACAGATACGCAGTATTTT.

In this sample, this clonotype turned up many times. The V call is TRBV7-2, the J call TRBJ2-5; TRBD1 aligns across 8 bases. CDR1 is SGHTA, CDR2 FQGNSA, per germline. The CDR3 consists of 15 residues. The V and J ends lost 1 base and 5 bases, in that order; junction bases with no gene match: 6. The CDR3: CASSLGQGAWETQYF. As DNA, the CDR3 is TGTGCCAGCAGCTTAGGGCAGGGGGCTTGGGAGACCCAGTACTTC.

There are many counts of this clonotype. The CDR3 here is CASSLDYRGNQPQHF. The DNA of the CDR3 is TGCGCCAGCAGCTTGGACTACAGGGGGAACCAGCCCCAGCATTTT. The chain combines TRBV5-1 with TRBJ1-5, with 8 bases lining up with TRBD1. This CDR3 is built from 15 residues. The V gene's germline CDR1 is SGHRS and CDR2 YFSETQ. V lost 0 bases and J lost 7; bases outside the gene matches: 6.

This clonotype was counted only a few times. This chain connects TRBV14 to TRBJ2-2; D is uncertain. Germline CDR1 SGHDN, CDR2 FVKESK. The V end lost 4 bases, the J end lost 8 bases, and 20 bases lay between the germline ends. This CDR3 comprises 16 residues. The CDR3 region has the DNA TGTGCCAGCAGCCGGATGATCACTGAGTATCGAGGGGAGCTGTTTTTT. It yields the protein CASSRMITEYRGELFF.

As regards this clonotype: A much larger clone sits a single nucleotide away, making a read error possible. V usage is TRBV5-1 and J usage is TRBJ2-7; 9 bases line up with TRBD2. The CDR3 totals 15 residues. The germline gives CDR1 SGHRS, CDR2 YFSETQ. In nucleotides, the CDR3 is TGCGCCAGCAGCTTGGATAGCGGGGGATCCTACGAGCAGTGCTTC. This encodes CASSLDSGGSYEQCF.

CDR3 amino acids: CASSPYRGQETQYF. In DNA form, the CDR3 reads TGTGCCAGCAGCCCATACAGGGGCCAAGAGACCCAGTACTTC. The rearrangement links TRBV7-2 to TRBJ2-5; TRBD1 matches 7 bases. The CDR3 runs to 14 residues. The ends lost 5 bases at V and 1 base at J; junction bases unmatched: 4. Germline V gene sequence: CDR1 SGHTA, CDR2 FQGNSA.

As to this clonotype: A much larger clone is a single base away; this may be a read error. The chain employs TRBV7-2 and TRBJ2-1, with TRBD2 as a possible D gene (6 bases). The CDR3 is made up of 14 amino acids. Germline CDR1 is SGHTA and CDR2 is FQGNSA. The CDR3 here is CDSSLALAYNEQFF. CDR3 nucleotide sequence: TGTGACAGCAGCTTAGCACTAGCTTACAATGAGCAGTTCTTC.

This clonotype has just a few counts. This chain uses TRBV20-1 with TRBJ2-3; D is possibly TRBD1 or TRBD2 (5 bases each). Germline assignment: CDR1 DFQATT and CDR2 SNEGSKA (reference sequence). The CDR3 consists of 13 residues. The ends were cut back, 6 bases at V and 3 bases at J, with 13 bases in the middle. In nucleotides, the CDR3 is TGCAGTGCCGCTTGGGGGAGAACAGATACGCAGTATTTT. Its translation: CSAAWGRTDTQYF.

This clonotype occurred a few times. The chain carries TRBV20-1 and TRBJ2-6; the D is unclear. V gave up 5 bases and J gave up 0 bases, with 5 bases separating them. The CDR3 contains 13 residues. The V gene's germline CDR1 is DFQATT and CDR2 SNEGSKA (reference sequence). The CDR3 loop is CSAPSSGANVLTF. CDR3 nucleotide sequence: TGCAGTGCTCCTAGCTCTGGGGCCAACGTCCTGACTTTC.

This clonotype was seen repeatedly, ten times or more. The chain is built from TRBV5-1 and TRBJ2-3; D is unclear. CDR3 size: 15 residues. Between the trimmed V and J ends, which lost 5 bases and 0 bases, there was a span of 13 bases. CDR1 and CDR2 from the germline V gene are SGHRS and YFSETQ. CDR3 residues: CASSENPVSTDTQYF. In nucleotides, the CDR3 is TGCGCCAGCAGTGAAAACCCGGTTAGCACAGATACGCAGTATTTT.

This clonotype occurred many times. The rearrangement links TRBV5-1 to TRBJ2-1, with 10 bases fitting TRBD2. V dropped 0 bases and J dropped 4; count of bases not matched to a gene: 4. Germline V lookup: CDR1 SGHRS, CDR2 YFSETQ. There are 16 residues in the CDR3. In DNA, the CDR3 is TGCGCCAGCAGCTTGGTAATAGCGGGAGGTTACAATGAGCAGTTCTTC. Translating it yields CASSLVIAGGYNEQFF.

This clonotype appeared many times. The chain employs TRBV9 and TRBJ2-7; a weak D match, TRBD2 (6 bases). CDR3 length equals 14 residues. CDR1 and CDR2 from the germline V gene are SGDLS and YYNGEE. Deletions cut 4 bases from V and 7 bases from J, with 18 bases between. CDR3 DNA: TGTGCCAGCAGCTTCGGGACTTCCACGTGGGAGCAGTACTTC. This sequence encodes CASSFGTSTWEQYF.

A few counts support this clonotype. The rearrangement joins TRBV6-1 to TRBJ2-7, with 9 bases that match TRBD1. The germline CDR1 and CDR2 sequences are MNHNS and SASEGT. The CDR3 extends over 15 amino acids. V shed 5 bases, J shed 4 bases, and the junction held 9 bases outside the gene matches. The CDR3 DNA follows: TGTGCCAGCAGTAGAGAGACAGGGGGGATGTACGAGCAGTACTTC. Its protein is CASSRETGGMYEQYF.

Points on this clonotype: This could be a read error, since a much larger clone is one nucleotide away. The rearrangement uses TRBV27 and TRBJ2-5; tentatively, D is TRBD1 (5 bases). CDR3 length: 13 amino acids. CDR1 is MNHEY and CDR2 is SMNVEV in the germline V gene (reference sequence). CDR3 coding DNA: TGTGCCAGCAGTTTATTCGGACAAGGGACCCAGTACTTC. Translated: CASSLFGQGTQYF.

This clonotype was seen only a few times. This rearrangement joins TRBV29-1 to TRBJ2-1; D not certain. The CDR3 totals 13 residues. Germline V lookup: CDR1 SQVTM, CDR2 ANQGSEA. V lost 5 bases, J lost 4 bases, and 12 bases lay in between. The CDR3 sequence: CSVRLSLYNEQFF. DNA for the CDR3: TGCAGCGTTCGACTTAGTTTATACAATGAGCAGTTCTTC.

This chain links TRBV18 with TRBJ2-1; 11 bases are shared with TRBD2. The CDR3 has 20 residues. Germline lookup yields CDR1 KGHSH and CDR2 LQKENI. V was clipped by 4 bases and J by 0 bases; unmatched bases: 14. In nucleotides, the CDR3 is TGTGCCAGCTCACACTCCGGGACTAGCGGACAAATTAGCTCCTACAATGAGCAGTTCTTC. It specifies CASSHSGTSGQISSYNEQFF.